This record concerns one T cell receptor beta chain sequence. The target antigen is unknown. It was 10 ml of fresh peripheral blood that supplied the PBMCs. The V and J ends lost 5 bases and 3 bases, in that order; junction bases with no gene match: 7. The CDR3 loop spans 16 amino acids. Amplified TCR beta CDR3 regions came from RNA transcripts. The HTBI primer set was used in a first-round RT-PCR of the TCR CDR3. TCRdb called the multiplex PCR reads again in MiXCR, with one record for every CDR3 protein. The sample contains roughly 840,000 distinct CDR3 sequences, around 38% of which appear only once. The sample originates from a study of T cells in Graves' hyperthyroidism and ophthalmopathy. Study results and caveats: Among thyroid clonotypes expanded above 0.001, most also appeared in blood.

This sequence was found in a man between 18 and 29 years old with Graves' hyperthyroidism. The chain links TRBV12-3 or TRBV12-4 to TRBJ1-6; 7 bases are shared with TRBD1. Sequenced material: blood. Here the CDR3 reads CASSRLRDSYNSPLHF. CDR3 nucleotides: TGTGCCAGCAGTCGTCTCCGGGACAGCTATAATTCACCCCTCCACTTT.